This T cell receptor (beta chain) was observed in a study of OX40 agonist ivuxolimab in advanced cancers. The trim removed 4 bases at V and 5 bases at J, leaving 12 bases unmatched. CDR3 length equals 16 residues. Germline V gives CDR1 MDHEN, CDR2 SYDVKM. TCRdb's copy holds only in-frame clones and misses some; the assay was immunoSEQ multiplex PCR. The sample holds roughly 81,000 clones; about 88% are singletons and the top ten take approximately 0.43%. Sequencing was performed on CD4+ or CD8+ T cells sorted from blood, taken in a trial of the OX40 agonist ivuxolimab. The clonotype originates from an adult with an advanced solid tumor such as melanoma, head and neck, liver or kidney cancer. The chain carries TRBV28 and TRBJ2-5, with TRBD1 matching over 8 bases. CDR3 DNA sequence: TGTGCCAGCAGTTCACAGGGGGACGTAAGTGGGGAGACCCAGTACTTC. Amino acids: CASSSQGDVSGETQYF.